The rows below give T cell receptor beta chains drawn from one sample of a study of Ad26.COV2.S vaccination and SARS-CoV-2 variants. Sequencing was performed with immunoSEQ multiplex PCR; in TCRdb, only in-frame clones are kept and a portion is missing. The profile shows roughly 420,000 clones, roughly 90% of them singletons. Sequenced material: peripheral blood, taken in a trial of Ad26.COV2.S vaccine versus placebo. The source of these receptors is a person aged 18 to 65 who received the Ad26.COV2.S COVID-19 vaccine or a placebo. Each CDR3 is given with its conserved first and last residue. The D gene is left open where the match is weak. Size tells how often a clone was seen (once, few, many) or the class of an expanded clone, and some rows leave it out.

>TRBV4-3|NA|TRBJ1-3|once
TGCGCCAGCAGCCACCGACAGACGTACTCTGGAAACACCATATATTTT
CASSHRQTYSGNTIYF
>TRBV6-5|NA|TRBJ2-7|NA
TGTGCCAGCAGCCCGACTGCACCCTACGAGCAGTACTTC
CASSPTAPYEQYF
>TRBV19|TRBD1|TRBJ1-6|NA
TGTGCCAGTAGTACCCTTGGGGGACAGAGGAATTCACCCCTCCACTTT
CASSTLGGQRNSPLHF
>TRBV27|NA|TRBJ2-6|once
TGTGCCAGCAGTTTGAGGGGTTCAGGGGCCAACGTCCTGACTTTC
CASSLRGSGANVLTF
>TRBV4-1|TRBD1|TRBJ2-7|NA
TGCGCCAGCAGCCAACCTACAGGGGGCAAGAGATACGAGCAGTACTTC
CASSQPTGGKRYEQYF
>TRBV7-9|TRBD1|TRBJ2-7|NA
TGTGCCAGCAGCCCGGGACAGAGAAGCTCCTACGAGCAGTACTTC
CASSPGQRSSYEQYF
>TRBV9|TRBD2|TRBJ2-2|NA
TGTGCCAGCAGCGTCAGGACAGGGACTAGCGGAGCGAACACCGGGGAGCTGTTTTTT
CASSVRTGTSGANTGELFF
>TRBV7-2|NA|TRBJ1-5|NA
TGTGCCAGCAGCTTAGAAAGGGTGGGCAATCAGCCCCAGCATTTT
CASSLERVGNQPQHF
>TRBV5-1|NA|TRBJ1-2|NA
TGCGCCAGCAGCTTGGCAGCTCGGAATGGCTACACCTTC
CASSLAARNGYTF
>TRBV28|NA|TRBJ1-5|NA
TGTGCCAGTCAGGGTCCCCATCAGCCCCAGCATTTT
CASQGPHQPQHF
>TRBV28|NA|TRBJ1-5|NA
TGTGCCAGCAGTTTACAGGGAATGGGTCAGCCCCAGCATTTT
CASSLQGMGQPQHF
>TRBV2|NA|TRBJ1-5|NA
TGTGCCAGCAGTGCTTTCCTCGGGGGGGTGGGTCAGCCCCAGCATTTT
CASSAFLGGVGQPQHF
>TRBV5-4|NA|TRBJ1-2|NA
TGTGCCAGCAGCTTGTCATTGGCGGGCTATGGCTACACCTTC
CASSLSLAGYGYTF
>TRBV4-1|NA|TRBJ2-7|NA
TGCGCCAGCAGCCAAGATGCGGGAAGGACCTACGAGCAGTACTTC
CASSQDAGRTYEQYF
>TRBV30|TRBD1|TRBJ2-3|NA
TGTGCCTGGAGTTCCGGACAGGGGACGCTCACAGATACGCAGTATTTT
CAWSSGQGTLTDTQYF
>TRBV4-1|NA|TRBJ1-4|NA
TGCGCCAGCAGCCGGACATTGGGGGAAAAACTGTTTTTT
CASSRTLGEKLFF
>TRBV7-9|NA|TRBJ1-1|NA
TGTGCCAGCAGCCTACAGGGAGTAGGGACTGAAGCTTTCTTT
CASSLQGVGTEAFF
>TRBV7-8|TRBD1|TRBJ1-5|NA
TGTGCCAGCAGTCCTGGACAGGGAAGAAGCAATCAGCCCCAGCATTTT
CASSPGQGRSNQPQHF
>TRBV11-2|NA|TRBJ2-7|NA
TGTGCCTCCCGGGGCCCCTACGAGCAGTACTTC
CASRGPYEQYF
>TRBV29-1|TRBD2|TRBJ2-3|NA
TGCAGCGTTGGGATGCGGGGGGGCACAGATACGCAGTATTTT
CSVGMRGGTDTQYF
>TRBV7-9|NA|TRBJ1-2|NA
TGTGCCAGCAGCCCAGGGACGGATGGCTACACCTTC
CASSPGTDGYTF
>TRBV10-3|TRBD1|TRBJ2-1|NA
TGTGCCATCAGTTGGGACAGCAACAATGAGCAGTTCTTC
CAISWDSNNEQFF
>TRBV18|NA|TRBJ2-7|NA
TGTGCCAGCTCGCTTTATGACGGCTCCTACGAGCAGTACTTC
CASSLYDGSYEQYF